The clone carrying this T cell receptor beta chain was counted a few times. Antigen specificity is unknown. Germline V gives CDR1 LGHNA, CDR2 YSLEER. The V and J ends lost 3 bases and 7 bases, in that order; junction bases with no gene match: 1. This CDR3 is 12 amino acids long. With constant-segment primers, 5'RACE yielded cDNA libraries of TCR alpha and TCR beta that carried sample barcodes and UMIs. From the 5' RACE reads, TCRdb called clonotypes with MiXCR, one entry per CDR3 protein. The table records 90,000 to 120,000 distinct CDR3 sequences, under 15% of them present only once. The data stem from a study of T-cell memory formation after mild COVID-19. Broader study findings: Second-wave clones with a day 37 peak had unconfirmed SARS-CoV-2 specificity. Memory sampled before infection contained some responding clones, suggesting cross-reactive memory joined. The CD4+ clones that contracted clustered mainly within CM and EM, and the CD8+ clones concentrated in EMRA.

This TCR was sampled from a man between 18 and 29 years old who had mild COVID-19 (a few samples of this study predate the infection). Cell type and time point are not known. The rearrangement links TRBV4-3 to TRBJ1-2; 8 bases are shared with TRBD1. The sequencing sample was made of PBMCs or a T cell subset sorted from them (not recorded which). CDR3 DNA: TGCGCCAGCAGCCACGGGACAGGTGGCTACACCTTC. Translating it yields CASSHGTGGYTF.